This entry concerns a single T cell receptor (beta chain). Alongside a J-beta primer mix, a sample-barcoded 5' primer served in a second PCR lasting about 6 to 11 cycles. Each CDR3 protein is one row after TCRdb ran MiXCR on the 5' RACE reads. Of hundreds of thousands of distinct CDR3 sequences in the sample, roughly 50% were seen once. The sample belongs to a study of blood T cells in healthy people across ages. The CDR3 runs to 17 residues. Trimming took 4 bases from V and 0 from J, leaving 20 bases between them. Germline V CDR1 and CDR2: SGHKS, YYEKEE (reference sequence). This TCR was recovered from a man aged 40-50 years in good health. Input material: blood. This chain connects TRBV5-5 to TRBJ2-7; D gene unclear. CDR3 coding DNA: TGTGCCAGCAGCGCGGTGCGACTTCTCCTCGGCTCCTACGAGCAGTACTTC. Residues: CASSAVRLLLGSYEQYF.